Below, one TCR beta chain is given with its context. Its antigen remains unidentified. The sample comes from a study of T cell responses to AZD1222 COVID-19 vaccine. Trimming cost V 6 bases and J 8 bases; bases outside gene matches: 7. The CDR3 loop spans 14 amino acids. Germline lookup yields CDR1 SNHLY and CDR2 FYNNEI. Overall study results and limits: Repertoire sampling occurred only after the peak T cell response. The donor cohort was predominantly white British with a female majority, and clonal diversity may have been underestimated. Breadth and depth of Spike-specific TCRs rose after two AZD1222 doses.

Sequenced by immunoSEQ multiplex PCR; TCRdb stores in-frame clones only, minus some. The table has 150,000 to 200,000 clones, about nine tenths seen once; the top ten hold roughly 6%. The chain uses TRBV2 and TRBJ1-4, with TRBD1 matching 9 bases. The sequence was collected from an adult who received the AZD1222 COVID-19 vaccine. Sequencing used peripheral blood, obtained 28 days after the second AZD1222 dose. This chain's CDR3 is CASSRDRVGEKLFF. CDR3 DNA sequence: TGTGCCAGCAGCCGGGACAGGGTGGGGGAAAAACTGTTTTTT.